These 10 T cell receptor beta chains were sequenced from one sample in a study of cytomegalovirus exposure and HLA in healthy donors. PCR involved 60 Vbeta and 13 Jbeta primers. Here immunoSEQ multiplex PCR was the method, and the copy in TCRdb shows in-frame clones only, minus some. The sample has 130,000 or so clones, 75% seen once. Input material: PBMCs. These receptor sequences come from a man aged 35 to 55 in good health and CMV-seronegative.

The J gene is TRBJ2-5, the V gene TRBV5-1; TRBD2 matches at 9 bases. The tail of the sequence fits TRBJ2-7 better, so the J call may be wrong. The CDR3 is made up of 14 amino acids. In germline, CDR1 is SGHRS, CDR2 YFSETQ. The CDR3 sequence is CASSLGLADYEQYF. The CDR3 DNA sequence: TGCGCCAGCAGCTTGGGACTAGCGGATTACGAGCAGTACTTC.

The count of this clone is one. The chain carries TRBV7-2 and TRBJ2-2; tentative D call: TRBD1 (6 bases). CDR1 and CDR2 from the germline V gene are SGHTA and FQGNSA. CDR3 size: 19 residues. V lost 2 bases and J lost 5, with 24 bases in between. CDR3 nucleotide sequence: TGTGCCAGCAGCTTATCCCTCTCCGCCACAGGGCTAGGGACCGGGGAGCTGTTTTTT. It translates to CASSLSLSATGLGTGELFF.

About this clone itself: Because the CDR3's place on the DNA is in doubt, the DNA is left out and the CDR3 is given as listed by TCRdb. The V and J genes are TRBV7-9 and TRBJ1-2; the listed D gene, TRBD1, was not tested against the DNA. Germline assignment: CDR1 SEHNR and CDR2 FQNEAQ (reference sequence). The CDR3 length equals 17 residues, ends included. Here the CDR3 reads CASSFGQGALRGVSDTF.

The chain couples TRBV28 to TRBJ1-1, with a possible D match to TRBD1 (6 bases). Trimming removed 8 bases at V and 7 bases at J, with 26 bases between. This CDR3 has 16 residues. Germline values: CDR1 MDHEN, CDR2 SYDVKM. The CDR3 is CASRHGGAGRVDEAFF. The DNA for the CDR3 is TGTGCCAGCCGTCACGGGGGGGCGGGGAGGGTGGATGAAGCTTTCTTT.

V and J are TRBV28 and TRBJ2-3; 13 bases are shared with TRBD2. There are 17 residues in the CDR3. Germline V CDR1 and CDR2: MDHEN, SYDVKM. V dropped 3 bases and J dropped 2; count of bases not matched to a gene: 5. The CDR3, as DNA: TGTGCCAGCAGTTTTGCAGGACTAGCGGGGGTCACAGATACGCAGTATTTT. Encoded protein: CASSFAGLAGVTDTQYF.

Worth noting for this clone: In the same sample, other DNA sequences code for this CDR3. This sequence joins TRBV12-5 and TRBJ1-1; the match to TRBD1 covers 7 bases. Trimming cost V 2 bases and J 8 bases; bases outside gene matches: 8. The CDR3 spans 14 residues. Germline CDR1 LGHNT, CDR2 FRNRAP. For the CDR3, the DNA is TGTGCTAGTGGTTTGCCCCGATCGGACAGGGAAGCTTTCTTT. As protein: CASGLPRSDREAFF.

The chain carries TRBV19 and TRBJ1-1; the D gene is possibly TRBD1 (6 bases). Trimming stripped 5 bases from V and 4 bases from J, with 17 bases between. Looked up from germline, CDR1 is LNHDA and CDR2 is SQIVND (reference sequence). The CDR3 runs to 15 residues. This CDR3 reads CASSAHGTWGTEAFF. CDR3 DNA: TGTGCCAGTAGTGCCCACGGGACATGGGGCACTGAAGCTTTCTTT. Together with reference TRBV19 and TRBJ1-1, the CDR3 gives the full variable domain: DGGITQSPKYLFRKEGQNVTLSCEQNLNHDAMYWYRQDPGQGLRLIYYSQIVNDFQKGDIAEGYSVSREKKESFPLTVTSAQKNPTAFYLCASSAHGTWGTEAFFGQGTRLTVV.

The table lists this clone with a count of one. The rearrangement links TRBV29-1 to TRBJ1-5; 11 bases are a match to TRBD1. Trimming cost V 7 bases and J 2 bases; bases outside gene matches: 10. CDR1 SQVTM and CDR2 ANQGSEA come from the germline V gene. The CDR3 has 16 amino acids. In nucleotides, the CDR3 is TGCAGCGCGGGACAGGGGGAGGGGAGAGGCAATCAGCCCCAGCATTTT. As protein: CSAGQGEGRGNQPQHF.

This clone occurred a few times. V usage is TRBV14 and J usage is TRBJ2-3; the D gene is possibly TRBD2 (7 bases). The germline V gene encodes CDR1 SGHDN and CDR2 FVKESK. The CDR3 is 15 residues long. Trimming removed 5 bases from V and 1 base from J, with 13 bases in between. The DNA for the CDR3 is TGTGCCAGCAGCAAGGGGGGGCCGGGCACAGATACGCAGTATTTT. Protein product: CASSKGGPGTDTQYF.

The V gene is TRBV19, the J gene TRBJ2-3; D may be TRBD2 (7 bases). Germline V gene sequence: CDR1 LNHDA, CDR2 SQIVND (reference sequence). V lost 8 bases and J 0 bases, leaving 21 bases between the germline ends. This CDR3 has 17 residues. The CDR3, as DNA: TGTGCCAGTCGTAGTGGGGGGGCCTTTGGGAGCACAGATACGCAGTATTTT. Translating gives CASRSGGAFGSTDTQYF.